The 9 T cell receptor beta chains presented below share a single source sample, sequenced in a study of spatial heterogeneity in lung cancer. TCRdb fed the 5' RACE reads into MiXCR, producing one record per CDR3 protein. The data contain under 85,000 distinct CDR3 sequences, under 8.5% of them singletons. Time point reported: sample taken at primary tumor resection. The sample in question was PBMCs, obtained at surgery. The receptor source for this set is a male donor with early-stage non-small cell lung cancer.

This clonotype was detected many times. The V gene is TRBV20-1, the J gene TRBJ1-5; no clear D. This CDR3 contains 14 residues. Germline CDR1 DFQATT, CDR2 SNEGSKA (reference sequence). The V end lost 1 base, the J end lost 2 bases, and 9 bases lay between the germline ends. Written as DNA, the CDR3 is TGCAGTGCTAGAGGGGATGTGGGCAATCAGCCCCAGCATTTT. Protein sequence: CSARGDVGNQPQHF.

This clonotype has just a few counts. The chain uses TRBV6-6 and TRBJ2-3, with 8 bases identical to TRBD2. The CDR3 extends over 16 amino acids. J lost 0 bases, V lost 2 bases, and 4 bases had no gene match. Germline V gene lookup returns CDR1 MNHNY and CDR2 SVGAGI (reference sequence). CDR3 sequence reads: CASSYGASGSTDTQYF. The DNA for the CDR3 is TGTGCCAGCAGTTACGGGGCTAGCGGGAGCACAGATACGCAGTATTTT.

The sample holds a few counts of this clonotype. The CDR3 DNA reads TGTGCCACCAGTGATTTGCATAGCGGGGGTCCTGATACGCAGTATTTT. It yields the protein CATSDLHSGGPDTQYF. The V and J genes are TRBV24-1 and TRBJ2-3; 9 nucleotides line up with TRBD2. Unmatched junction bases numbered 6, after V lost 0 bases and J lost 6 bases. The germline CDR1 and CDR2 sequences are KGHDR and SFDVKD. CDR3 length: 16 amino acids.

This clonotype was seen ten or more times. The CDR3 DNA reads TGTGCCAGCAGTTATCCTGGGGGGGTCCACGAGCAGTTCTTC. This encodes CASSYPGGVHEQFF. The chain recombines TRBV6-2 or TRBV6-3 with TRBJ2-1; 7 positions match TRBD2. Germline loops: CDR1 MNHEY, CDR2 SVGEGT. V gave up 3 bases and J gave up 10 bases; unmatched junction bases: 9. This CDR3 comprises 14 residues.

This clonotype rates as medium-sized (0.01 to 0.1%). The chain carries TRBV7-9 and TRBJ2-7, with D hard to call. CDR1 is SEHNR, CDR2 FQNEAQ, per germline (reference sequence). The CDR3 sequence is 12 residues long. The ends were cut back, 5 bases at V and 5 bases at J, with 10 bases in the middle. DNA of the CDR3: TGTGCCAGCAGCGTAGTAGCAAACGAGCAGTACTTC. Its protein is CASSVVANEQYF.

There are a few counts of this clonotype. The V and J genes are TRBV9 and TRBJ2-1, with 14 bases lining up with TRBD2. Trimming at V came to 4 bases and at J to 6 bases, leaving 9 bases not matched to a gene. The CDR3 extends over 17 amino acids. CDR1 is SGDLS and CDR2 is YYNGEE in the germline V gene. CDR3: CASSRRIGTSGSNEQFF. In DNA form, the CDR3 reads TGTGCCAGCAGCCGGCGGATCGGGACTAGCGGGAGCAATGAGCAGTTCTTC.

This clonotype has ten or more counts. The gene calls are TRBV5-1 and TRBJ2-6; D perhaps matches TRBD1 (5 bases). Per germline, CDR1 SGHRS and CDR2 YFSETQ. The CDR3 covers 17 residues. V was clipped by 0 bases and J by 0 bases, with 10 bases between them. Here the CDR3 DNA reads TGCGCCAGCAGCTTGGTGACAGTTTTCTCTGGGGCCAACGTCCTGACTTTC. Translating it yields CASSLVTVFSGANVLTF.

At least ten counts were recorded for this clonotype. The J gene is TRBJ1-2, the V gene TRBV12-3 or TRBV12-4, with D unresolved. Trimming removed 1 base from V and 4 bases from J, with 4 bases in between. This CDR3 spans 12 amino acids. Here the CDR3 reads CASSLGPYGYTF. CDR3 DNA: TGTGCCAGCAGTTTAGGGCCCTATGGCTACACCTTC.

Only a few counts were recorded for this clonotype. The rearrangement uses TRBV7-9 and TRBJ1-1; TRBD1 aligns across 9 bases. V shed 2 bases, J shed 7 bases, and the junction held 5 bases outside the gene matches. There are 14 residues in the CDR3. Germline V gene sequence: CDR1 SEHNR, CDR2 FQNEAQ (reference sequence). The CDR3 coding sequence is TGTGCCAGCAGCTTATCAGACAGGGGGGATGAAGCTTTCTTT. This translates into CASSLSDRGDEAFF. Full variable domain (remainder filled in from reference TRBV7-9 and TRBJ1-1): DTGVSQNPRHKITKRGQNVTFRCDPISEHNRLYWYRQTLGQGPEFLTYFQNEAQLEKSRLLSDRFSAERPKGSFSTLEIQRTEQGDSAMYLCASSLSDRGDEAFFGQGTRLTVV.